This TCR beta chain came from a study of T cell responses to AZD1222 COVID-19 vaccine. Whole-study results and caveats: Clonal diversity may have been underestimated, and the donors were mostly white British, with more females than males. None of the repertoires were sampled until the peak T cell response had passed.

V gave up 2 bases and J gave up 2 bases, with 11 bases separating them. CDR3 length: 14 residues. The germline V gene has CDR1 SGHNT and CDR2 YYREEE (reference sequence). For this clone: Its target is not known.

Some clones are missing from TCRdb's copy, which holds only in-frame ones; the method was immunoSEQ multiplex PCR. The table has 130,000 to 150,000 clones, about 92% seen once. This sequence was found in an adult in good health. The chain carries TRBV5-4 and TRBJ2-7, with a weak D call TRBD2 (6 bases). The starting material was peripheral blood, obtained on day 0 of AZD1222 vaccination. The CDR3 region is CASSLVGGPYEQYF. DNA of the CDR3: TGTGCCAGCAGCTTAGTGGGGGGTCCCTACGAGCAGTACTTC. Looking up the rest from reference TRBV5-4 and TRBJ2-7 gives the full variable domain: ETGVTQSPTHLIKTRGQQVTLRCSSQSGHNTVSWYQQALGQGPQFIFQYYREEENGRGNFPPRFSGLQFPNYSSELNVNALELDDSALYLCASSLVGGPYEQYFGPGTRLTVT.